Given below is one T cell receptor beta chain in context. Its specificity is not known. The record originates from a study of cytotoxic CD8 clonotypes in ibrutinib-treated CLL. Study-wide background: Productive templates per sample averaged approximately 250,000; productive rearrangements, about 89,000. Study observations and caveats: Among the clonotypes, public ones were uncommon and contracted or held stable on treatment.

V shed 0 bases, J shed 0 bases, and the junction held 1 base outside the gene matches. Germline V gene data show CDR1 as SEHNR and CDR2 as FQNEAQ (reference sequence). The CDR3 covers 15 residues. Clones were read by immunoSEQ multiplex PCR, and TCRdb kept only the in-frame ones, dropping some. The sample holds more than 200,000 clones, more than 75% seen once. The sample here was PBMCs, taken after 12 months of ibrutinib treatment. The TCR originated in a human donor with chronic lymphocytic leukemia. V usage is TRBV7-9 and J usage is TRBJ2-7; 8 nucleotides match TRBD2. CDR3 DNA: TGTGCCAGCAGCTTAGCTAGCGGGAACTCCTACGAGCAGTACTTC. Residues: CASSLASGNSYEQYF.